The clone carrying this T cell receptor (beta chain) has only a few counts. The data originate from a study of blood T cell repertoires in COVID-19. Study summary: From T cells, B-cell-depleted T cells, or PBMCs came the material, which was cDNA or gDNA.

Per the study methods: Using reference gene primer amplification, nucleated cell counts were estimated. The table came from immunoSEQ multiplex PCR; TCRdb's copy has only in-frame clones and leaves some out. V, J and clone size are taken as reported in that table, and D and trimming were inferred from the DNA itself. The sample gives more than 55,000 clones, 73% of which show up once; more than 11% is in the top ten. Germline V CDR1 and CDR2: SEHNR, FQNEAQ (reference sequence). The CDR3 spans 13 residues. Deletions cut 4 bases from V and 3 bases from J, with 9 bases between. The chain has TRBV7-9 and TRBJ1-1; D is undetermined. This clonotype originated in a woman aged 65 to 85 with acute or convalescent COVID-19. Sequenced material: peripheral blood. The CDR3: CASSSWRYTEAFF. Written as DNA, the CDR3 is TGTGCCAGCAGCTCTTGGAGGTACACTGAAGCTTTCTTT.